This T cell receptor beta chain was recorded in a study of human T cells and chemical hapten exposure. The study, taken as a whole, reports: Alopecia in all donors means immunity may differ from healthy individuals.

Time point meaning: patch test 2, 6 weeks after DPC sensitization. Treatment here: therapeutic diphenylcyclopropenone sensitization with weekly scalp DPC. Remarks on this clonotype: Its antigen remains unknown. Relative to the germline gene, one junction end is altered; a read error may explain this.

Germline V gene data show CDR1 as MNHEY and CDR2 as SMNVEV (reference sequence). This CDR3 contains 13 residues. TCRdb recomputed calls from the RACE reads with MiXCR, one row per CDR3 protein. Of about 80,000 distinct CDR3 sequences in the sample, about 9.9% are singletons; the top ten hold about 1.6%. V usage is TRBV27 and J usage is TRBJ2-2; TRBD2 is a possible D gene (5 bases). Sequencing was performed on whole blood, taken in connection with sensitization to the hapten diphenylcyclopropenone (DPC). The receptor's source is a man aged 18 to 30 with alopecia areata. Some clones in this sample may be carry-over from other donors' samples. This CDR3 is CASSYANTGELSF. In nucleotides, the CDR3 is TGTGCCAGCAGTTACGCGAACACCGGGGAGCTGTCTTTT.